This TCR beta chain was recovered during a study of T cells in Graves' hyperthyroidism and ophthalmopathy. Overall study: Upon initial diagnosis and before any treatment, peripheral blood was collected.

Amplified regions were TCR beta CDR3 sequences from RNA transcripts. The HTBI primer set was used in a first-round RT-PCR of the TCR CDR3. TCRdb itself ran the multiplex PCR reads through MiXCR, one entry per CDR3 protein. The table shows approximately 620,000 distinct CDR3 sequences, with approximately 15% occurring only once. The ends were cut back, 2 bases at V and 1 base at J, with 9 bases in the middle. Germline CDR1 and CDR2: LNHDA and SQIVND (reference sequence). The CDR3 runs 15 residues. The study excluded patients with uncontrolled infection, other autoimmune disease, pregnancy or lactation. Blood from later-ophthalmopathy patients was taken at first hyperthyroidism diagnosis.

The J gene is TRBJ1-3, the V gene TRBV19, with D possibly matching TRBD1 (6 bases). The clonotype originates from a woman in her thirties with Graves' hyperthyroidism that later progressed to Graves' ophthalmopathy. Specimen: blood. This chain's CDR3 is CASSISGTSGNTIYF. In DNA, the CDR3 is TGTGCCAGTAGTATATCCGGGACATCTGGAAACACCATATATTTT. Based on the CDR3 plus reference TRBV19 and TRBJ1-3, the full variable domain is DGGITQSPKYLFRKEGQNVTLSCEQNLNHDAMYWYRQDPGQGLRLIYYSQIVNDFQKGDIAEGYSVSREKKESFPLTVTSAQKNPTAFYLCASSISGTSGNTIYFGEGSWLTVV.